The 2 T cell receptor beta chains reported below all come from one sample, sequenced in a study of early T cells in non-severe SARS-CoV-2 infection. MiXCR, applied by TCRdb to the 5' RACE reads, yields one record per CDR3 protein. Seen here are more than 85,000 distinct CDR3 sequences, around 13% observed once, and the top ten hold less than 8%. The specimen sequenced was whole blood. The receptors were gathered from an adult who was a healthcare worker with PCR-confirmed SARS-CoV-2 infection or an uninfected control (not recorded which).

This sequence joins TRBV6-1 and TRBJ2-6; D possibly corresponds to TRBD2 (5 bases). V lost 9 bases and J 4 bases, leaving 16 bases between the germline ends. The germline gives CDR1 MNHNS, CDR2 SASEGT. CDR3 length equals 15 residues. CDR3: CASGEFSLGANVLTF. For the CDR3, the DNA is TGTGCCAGTGGGGAGTTCTCTCTGGGGGCCAACGTCCTGACTTTC.

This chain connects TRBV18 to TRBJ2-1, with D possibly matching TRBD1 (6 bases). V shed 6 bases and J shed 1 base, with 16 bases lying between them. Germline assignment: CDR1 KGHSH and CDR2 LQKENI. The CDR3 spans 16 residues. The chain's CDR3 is CASSLQGTGSYNEQFF. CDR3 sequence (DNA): TGTGCCAGCTCGTTACAGGGAACGGGTTCCTACAATGAGCAGTTCTTC.